Listed below are T cell receptor beta chains from one sample, sequenced in a study of blood T cell repertoires in COVID-19. Assay used: immunoSEQ multiplex PCR; TCRdb lists only in-frame clones, some missing. The sample has approximately 200,000 clones, 70% to 90% seen once. Sequenced: peripheral blood. These receptor sequences come from a man aged 45 to 65 with acute or convalescent COVID-19. Each CDR3 is given with its conserved first and last residue. A D gene is named only where the DNA matches it firmly. A clone size is listed for some rows: how often the clone was seen (once, few, many), or a class if it is expanded.

>TRBJ1-4|TRBV19|.|TRBD1
CASSPGQSNEKLFF
TGTGCCAGTAGTCCGGGACAGTCTAATGAAAAACTGTTTTTT
>TRBJ1-2|TRBV19|.|.
CASSIGQVTGWIRYTF
TGTGCCAGTAGTATAGGACAGGTGACTGGATGGATTCGCTACACCTTC
>TRBJ2-3|TRBV5-4|few|.
CASSGPTDTQYF
TGTGCCAGCTCTGGGCCCACAGATACGCAGTATTTT
>TRBJ1-2|TRBV5-1|.|.
CASSLEKGDYGYTF
TGCGCCAGCAGCTTGGAGAAAGGGGACTATGGCTACACCTTC
>TRBJ1-5|TRBV7-2|.|.
CASSSSYSPGQPQHF
TGTGCCAGCAGCTCCTCATACAGCCCCGGTCAGCCCCAGCATTTT
>TRBJ2-1|TRBV27|.|TRBD2
CASSLTSGGAWDNEQFF
TGTGCCAGCAGCCTGACTAGCGGGGGGGCATGGGACAATGAGCAGTTCTTC
>TRBJ2-2|TRBV4-2|.|.
CASSPEATGTGELFF
TGTGCCAGCAGCCCAGAGGCGACGGGGACCGGGGAGCTGTTTTTT
>TRBJ2-2|TRBV9|.|TRBD1
CASSVRTGWTGELFF
TGTGCCAGCAGCGTCCGGACAGGGTGGACCGGGGAGCTGTTTTTT
>TRBJ1-2|TRBV19|.|TRBD1
CASREQGARGYTF
TGTGCCAGTAGAGAACAGGGGGCGCGAGGCTACACCTTC
>TRBJ2-1|TRBV5-1|.|TRBD2
CASSDSGGSYNEQFF
TGCGCCAGCAGCGATAGCGGGGGCTCCTACAATGAGCAGTTCTTC
>TRBJ1-1|TRBV7-9|once|.
CASSRGRGAEAFF
TGTGCCAGCAGCCGTGGCAGGGGAGCTGAAGCTTTCTTT
>TRBJ1-2|TRBV5-1|.|TRBD1
CASSEQGAPEYGYTF
TGCGCCAGCAGCGAACAGGGGGCGCCCGAATATGGCTACACCTTC
>TRBJ2-7|TRBV5-8|.|TRBD1
CASSWDRASLGEQYF
TGTGCCAGCAGCTGGGACAGGGCCTCCCTCGGCGAGCAGTACTTC
>TRBJ2-1|TRBV19|.|.
CASSTSTVRNEQFF
TGTGCCAGTAGTACGTCCACGGTCAGGAATGAGCAGTTCTTC
>TRBJ2-1|TRBV2|.|.
CASRGSSYNEQFF
TGTGCCAGCAGGGGCAGCTCCTACAATGAGCAGTTCTTC
>TRBJ1-1|TRBV2|.|TRBD1
CASRGDSSEAFF
TGTGCCAGCAGGGGGGACAGCAGTGAAGCTTTCTTT
>TRBJ1-1|TRBV5-1|.|.
CASSSQGNTEAFF
TGCGCCAGCAGCTCACAGGGGAACACTGAAGCTTTCTTT
>TRBJ2-1|TRBV5-1|.|TRBD2
CASSPLPGGRNEQFF
TGCGCCAGCAGCCCTCTACCGGGAGGCCGCAATGAGCAGTTCTTC
>TRBJ1-2|TRBV6-4|.|.
CASSDSWGGKGGYTF
TGTGCCAGCAGTGACTCGTGGGGCGGAAAAGGTGGCTACACCTTC
>TRBJ2-3|TRBV5-8|.|.
CASSLEKAADTQYF
TGTGCCAGCAGCTTAGAGAAAGCGGCCGATACGCAGTATTTT
>TRBJ2-5|TRBV5-1|.|.
CASSLGAGQVGQETQYF
TGCGCCAGCAGCTTGGGAGCGGGACAGGTGGGCCAAGAGACCCAGTACTTC
>TRBJ1-1|TRBV5-1|few|.
CASSTGQTAVAFF
TGCGCCAGCAGCACCGGACAGACAGCGGTAGCTTTCTTT
>TRBJ2-7|TRBV27|.|TRBD1
CASSTAGQGDYEQYF
TGTGCCAGCAGTACCGCGGGACAGGGGGATTACGAGCAGTACTTC
>TRBJ1-5|TRBV6-5|.|TRBD1
CASSPGQGESQPQHF
TGTGCCAGCAGTCCGGGACAGGGGGAAAGTCAGCCCCAGCATTTT
>TRBJ1-1|TRBV10-2|.|TRBD1
CASSDFKGQGNTEAFF
TGCGCCAGCAGTGACTTTAAGGGACAGGGGAACACTGAAGCTTTCTTT
>TRBJ1-6|TRBV9|.|.
CASSVRQFYNSPLHF
TGTGCCAGCAGCGTTAGACAATTCTATAATTCACCCCTCCACTTT
>TRBJ2-3|TRBV19|.|.
CASSMEGLGLGGQYF
TGTGCCAGTAGTATGGAGGGACTCGGACTGGGGGGGCAGTATTTT
>TRBJ1-1|TRBV28|.|.
CASSLHRDTEAFF
TGTGCCAGCAGTTTACACAGGGACACTGAAGCTTTCTTT
>TRBJ1-5|TRBV10-2|.|.
CASRMGPGFNQPQHF
TGCGCCAGCAGAATGGGGCCAGGGTTCAATCAGCCCCAGCATTTT
>TRBJ1-2|TRBV6-1|.|TRBD1
CASSEGTGPHYGYTF
TGTGCCAGCAGTGAAGGGACAGGGCCACACTATGGCTACACCTTC
>TRBJ2-7|TRBV2|.|.
CASSGAGRPSYEQYF
TGTGCCAGCAGTGGGGCGGGCAGGCCTTCCTACGAGCAGTACTTC
>TRBJ1-1|TRBV27|.|TRBD1
CASSLQGASEAFF
TGTGCCAGCAGTTTGCAGGGGGCATCTGAAGCTTTCTTT
>TRBJ1-6|TRBV3-1/TRBV3-2|few|.
CASSQGGYNSPLHF
TGTGCCAGCAGCCAGGGGGGGTATAATTCACCCCTCCACTTT
>TRBJ1-1|TRBV10-3|.|TRBD1
CAIRETGTENTEAFF
TGTGCCATCAGAGAGACCGGGACAGAGAACACTGAAGCTTTCTTT
>TRBJ2-1|TRBV3-1/TRBV3-2|.|.
CASSQDRYNEQFF
TGTGCCAGCAGCCAGGACAGATACAATGAGCAGTTCTTC
>TRBJ1-1|TRBV9|.|.
CASSVASAMNTEAFF
TGTGCCAGCAGCGTAGCATCAGCGATGAACACTGAAGCTTTCTTT
>TRBJ2-1|TRBV5-6|once|TRBD1
CASSRDRGLSALSYNEQFF
TGTGCCAGCAGCCGGGACAGGGGGCTTTCGGCTTTATCTTACAATGAGCAGTTCTTC
>TRBJ1-5|TRBV6-2/TRBV6-3|.|.
CASSYSTKPQHF
TGTGCCAGCAGTTACTCTACAAAGCCCCAGCATTTT
>TRBJ2-7|TRBV5-4|.|TRBD2
CASRGDYSYEQYF
TGTGCCAGCAGGGGGGACTATTCCTACGAGCAGTACTTC
>TRBJ1-1|TRBV11-2|.|TRBD1
CASSLEGGRGTEAFF
TGTGCCAGCAGCCTAGAAGGGGGCAGGGGGACTGAAGCTTTCTTT
>TRBJ1-5|TRBV6-5|.|TRBD1
CASRPRGASNQPQHF
TGTGCCAGCAGACCCAGGGGGGCGAGCAATCAGCCCCAGCATTTT
>TRBJ2-1|TRBV7-9|.|.
CASSPRGFTGNEQFF
TGTGCCAGCAGCCCCCGAGGCTTTACGGGCAATGAGCAGTTCTTC
>TRBJ2-1|TRBV18|.|.
CASSFLSTENNEQFF
TGTGCCAGCTCATTTCTAAGTACAGAAAACAATGAGCAGTTCTTC
>TRBJ1-1|TRBV28|once|.
CASSPVLGSTEAFF
TGTGCCAGCAGTCCCGTTCTGGGGAGCACTGAAGCTTTCTTT
>TRBJ2-7|TRBV27|.|.
CASSLEGPTFEQYF
TGTGCCAGCAGTTTAGAGGGCCCCACCTTCGAGCAGTACTTC
>TRBJ1-1|TRBV2|.|.
CASDKLNTEAFF
TGTGCCAGCGACAAACTGAACACTGAAGCTTTCTTT
>TRBJ1-3|TRBV30|.|TRBD1
CAWLTGSTIYF
TGTGCCTGGCTGACAGGGTCGACCATATATTTT
>TRBJ1-4|TRBV11-2|.|.
CASSQMGGINEKLFF
TGTGCCAGCAGCCAAATGGGGGGGATTAATGAAAAACTGTTTTTT
>TRBJ1-2|TRBV12-3/TRBV12-4|.|TRBD1
CASSSRTGGGYTF
TGTGCCAGCAGCTCGAGGACAGGCGGAGGCTACACCTTC
>TRBJ2-1|TRBV13|.|TRBD2
CASSLGLPSGGTYNEQFF
TGTGCCAGCAGCTTAGGCCTGCCTAGCGGGGGGACATACAATGAGCAGTTCTTC
>TRBJ1-5|TRBV19|.|TRBD1
CASSPGGWNNQPQHF
TGTGCCAGTAGTCCAGGGGGCTGGAACAATCAGCCCCAGCATTTT
>TRBJ1-6|TRBV7-9|few|.
CASSPVGEGSPLHF
TGTGCCAGCAGCCCCGTCGGGGAAGGTTCACCCCTCCACTTT
>TRBJ1-5|TRBV6-6|.|TRBD1
CASSPRTGVDSNQPQHF
TGTGCCAGCAGTCCCCGGACAGGGGTCGATAGCAATCAGCCCCAGCATTTT
>TRBJ1-1|TRBV5-1|.|.
CASSPRMGLNTEAFF
TGCGCCAGCAGCCCCCGGATGGGGCTAAACACTGAAGCTTTCTTT
>TRBJ2-5|TRBV7-9|.|TRBD1
CASSFLMTGQETQYF
TGTGCCAGCAGCTTTCTGATGACAGGGCAAGAGACCCAGTACTTC
>TRBJ1-1|TRBV18|.|TRBD1
CASSPAGQGTEAFF
TGTGCCAGCTCACCCGCGGGACAGGGCACTGAAGCTTTCTTT
>TRBJ1-6|TRBV11-2|.|.
CASSLDRLPRSPLHF
TGTGCCAGCAGCTTAGACAGACTCCCGAGGTCACCCCTCCACTTT
>TRBJ2-7|TRBV10-1|.|.
CASSDLTGGRDYEQYF
TGCGCCAGCAGTGACCTTACCGGCGGCCGGGACTACGAGCAGTACTTC
>TRBJ2-5|TRBV7-8|.|.
CASSLSGNQETQYF
TGTGCCAGCAGCCTTAGCGGAAACCAAGAGACCCAGTACTTC